The next 20 T cell receptor beta chains were all read from a single sample in a study of CD8 T cells in ankylosing spondylitis (dated by TCRdb to the late 2010s). General findings and caveats noted by the study authors: A TCR beta motif of about 8 highly homologous amino acid variants appeared characteristic of blood from ankylosing spondylitis patients.

Antigen specificity for these receptors is unknown. Library preparation used 5' RACE. Sequencing relied on an Illumina HiSeq 2500. Using fastp trimming at Q25 and MiXCR clonotype assembly, TCRdb reanalyzed the public sequencing data and kept in-frame beta chains. Each CDR3 protein gets just one entry, which takes the most common genes and DNA from the rows behind it. This sample comprises over 600,000 distinct CDR3 sequences, around 20% of them detected only once. Of the sample, under 20% falls within the top ten clones. Material for sequencing was blood, either unsorted or a sorted T cell fraction (not recorded which). The source is a male donor with ankylosing spondylitis.

The rearrangement links TRBV5-5 to TRBJ2-7; 7 bases map to TRBD1. The trim removed 1 base at V and 6 bases at J, leaving 10 bases unmatched. This CDR3 has 15 residues. Germline lookup yields CDR1 SGHKS and CDR2 YYEKEE (reference sequence). Written as DNA, the CDR3 is TGTGCCAGCAGCTTGATTCCAGGGGGAACGGGCGAGCAGTACTTC. It yields the protein CASSLIPGGTGEQYF.

The chain has TRBV7-2 and TRBJ2-6; D gene ambiguous. The germline V gene has CDR1 SGHTA and CDR2 FQGNSA. The ends were cut back, 0 bases at V and 3 bases at J, with 9 bases in the middle. The CDR3 runs 16 residues. CDR3 sequence: CASSLARPGGANVLTF. The CDR3 DNA sequence: TGTGCCAGCAGCTTAGCCCGACCCGGTGGGGCCAACGTCCTGACTTTC.

V gene TRBV29-1 combines with J gene TRBJ2-3, with TRBD1 matching over 8 bases. Germline lookup yields CDR1 SQVTM and CDR2 ANQGSEA. With V trimmed by 7 bases and J by 5 bases, 5 bases remained unmatched. The CDR3 sequence is 12 residues long. The CDR3 DNA reads as TGCAGCGGTCGGACAGGGCTAGATACGCAGTATTTT. Protein sequence: CSGRTGLDTQYF.

This clonotype has a handful of counts. The gene calls are TRBV20-1 and TRBJ2-3; 9 positions match TRBD2. Germline CDR1 reads DFQATT; CDR2 reads SNEGSKA (reference sequence). V lost 1 base and J lost 6; bases outside the gene matches: 14. The CDR3 totals 17 residues. The CDR3 spells CSARGASGALPGDTQYF. The CDR3 nucleotides are TGCAGTGCTAGAGGGGCTAGCGGGGCCCTACCAGGGGATACGCAGTATTTT.

The V call is TRBV6-6, the J call TRBJ2-7; D is unresolved. The CDR3 runs 13 residues. Germline V CDR1 and CDR2: MNHNY, SVGAGI (reference sequence). V gave up 6 bases and J gave up 3 bases, with 12 bases separating them. This CDR3 is CASRAPSNYEQYF. The CDR3, as DNA: TGTGCCAGCAGGGCTCCTTCGAACTACGAGCAGTACTTC.

V is TRBV21-1 and J is TRBJ2-7; the table's D call of TRBD2 was not tested on the DNA. TRBV21-1 is classified as a pseudogene. The CDR3 loop spans 17 amino acids. The CDR3 is CASNPGGGGPMTYEQYF. The CDR3 DNA is TGTGCCAGCAACCCCGGGGGGGGAGGGCCCATGACCTACGAGCAGTACTTC.

This chain uses TRBV19 with TRBJ1-1, with D perhaps matching TRBD1 (6 bases). The CDR3 extends over 14 amino acids. Trimming stripped 3 bases from V and 4 bases from J, with 12 bases between. Germline V gives CDR1 LNHDA, CDR2 SQIVND (reference sequence). CDR3 sequence (DNA): TGTGCCAGTAGTATTTATCCGGGGGCCACTGAAGCTTTCTTT. This codes for CASSIYPGATEAFF.

The V gene is TRBV5-1, the J gene TRBJ2-7; 13 nucleotides match TRBD2. With V trimmed by 0 bases and J by 4 bases, 10 bases remained unmatched. The CDR3 is 18 residues long. In germline, CDR1 is SGHRS, CDR2 YFSETQ. The CDR3 DNA reads TGCGCCAGCAGCTTGGGGGGCGGACTAGCGGGAGTCAGGTACGAGCAGTACTTC. It codes for CASSLGGGLAGVRYEQYF.

This clonotype showed up many times. CDR3 sequence (DNA): TGTGCCAGCAGTTGGGGGAGGGGACAGGGAACCTACGAGCAGTACTTC. This gives the protein CASSWGRGQGTYEQYF. The chain recombines TRBV12-3 or TRBV12-4 with TRBJ2-7, with 9 nucleotides matching TRBD1. The CDR3 extends over 16 amino acids. Unmatched junction bases numbered 9, after V lost 4 bases and J lost 2 bases.

This chain links TRBV5-1 with TRBJ2-1; TRBD1 is a possible D gene (6 bases). This CDR3 region has 13 residues. Germline V lookup: CDR1 SGHRS, CDR2 YFSETQ. Trimming removed 4 bases from V and 5 bases from J, with 10 bases in between. The CDR3 region is CASSNKGDNEQFF. CDR3 sequence (DNA): TGCGCCAGCAGCAACAAGGGGGACAATGAGCAGTTCTTC.

This clonotype showed up just a few times. This rearrangement joins TRBV29-1 to TRBJ2-7; possible D gene TRBD1, 5 bases. V dropped 5 bases and J dropped 4 bases, with 12 bases sitting between them. In germline, CDR1 is SQVTM, CDR2 ANQGSEA. The CDR3 sequence is 12 residues long. The CDR3 reads CSVWGRSYEQYF. Written as DNA, the CDR3 is TGCAGCGTTTGGGGCAGGTCTTACGAGCAGTACTTC.

The gene calls are TRBV4-1 and TRBJ1-2; no reliable D call. The CDR3 loop spans 15 amino acids. V shed 3 bases and J shed 3 bases, with 14 bases lying between them. Looked up from germline, CDR1 is MGHRA and CDR2 is YSYEKL. The CDR3 DNA follows: TGCGCCAGCAGCCACGGAGAAGGGTTGGACTATGGCTACACCTTC. Protein: CASSHGEGLDYGYTF.

This chain connects TRBV5-1 to TRBJ1-1, with D perhaps matching TRBD1 (5 bases). CDR1 is SGHRS and CDR2 is YFSETQ in the germline V gene. Trimming left V 2 bases short and J 2 bases short, with 16 bases between. CDR3 length equals 16 residues. CDR3 protein: CASSLRGTGFNTEAFF. The CDR3 DNA reads TGCGCCAGCAGCTTAAGGGGAACCGGGTTCAACACTGAAGCTTTCTTT.

In the case of this clonotype: A much larger clone is a single base away; this may be a read error. CDR3 in amino acids: CSAASSTRGKNEQFF. In DNA, the CDR3 is TGCAGCGCCGCCTCCTCGACAAGGGGCAAAAATGAGCAGTTCTTC. The chain recombines TRBV29-1 with TRBJ2-1; perhaps TRBD1 as D (5 bases). This CDR3 contains 15 residues. Trimming shortened V by 7 bases and J by 7 bases, and 23 bases separated the two germline ends. Germline values: CDR1 SQVTM, CDR2 ANQGSEA.

The rearrangement uses TRBV12-3 or TRBV12-4 and TRBJ1-2; D is ambiguous. V was trimmed by 1 base and J by 8 bases, leaving 11 bases between them. This CDR3 contains 13 residues. Written as DNA, the CDR3 is TGTGCCAGCAGTTTAGGGAAGTCGAGGGGCTACACCTTC. Encoded protein: CASSLGKSRGYTF.

This clonotype was counted only a few times. This rearrangement joins TRBV5-1 to TRBJ1-2; 9 bases agree with TRBD1. Trimming cost V 3 bases and J 4 bases; bases outside gene matches: 7. From germline, CDR1 is SGHRS and CDR2 YFSETQ. The CDR3 runs 15 residues. CDR3 nucleotide sequence: TGCGCCAGCAGCTCACTGACAGGGGGTTCCTATGGCTACACCTTC. Protein product: CASSSLTGGSYGYTF.

V and J are TRBV2 and TRBJ2-6; 11 bases align to TRBD2. The CDR3 has 18 amino acids. Germline values: CDR1 SNHLY, CDR2 FYNNEI. The ends lost 10 bases at V and 1 base at J; junction bases unmatched: 12. The CDR3 region has the DNA TGTGCCACCTCCTCCCTAGCGGGAGGTGGGTCTGGGGCCAACGTCCTGACTTTC. Its protein is CATSSLAGGGSGANVLTF.

The gene calls are TRBV13 and TRBJ2-4, with D possibly matching TRBD1 (5 bases). The CDR3 sequence is 16 residues long. CDR1 and CDR2 (germline): PRHDT, FYEKMQ (reference sequence). V was shortened by 4 bases and J by 3 bases, with 16 bases between the two germline ends. CDR3 sequence: CASSWSGSIGKNIQYF. Here the CDR3 DNA reads TGTGCCAGCAGCTGGTCAGGGTCGATCGGCAAAAACATTCAGTACTTC.

This clonotype has a handful of counts. The rearrangement uses TRBV29-1 and TRBJ1-1, with 8 nucleotides matching TRBD1. The V gene's germline CDR1 is SQVTM and CDR2 ANQGSEA. The CDR3 spans 15 residues. J lost 1 base, V lost 0 bases, and 4 bases had no gene match. The CDR3 DNA follows: TGCAGCGTTGAAGATCCCACAGGGGGGAACACTGAAGCTTTCTTT. Translating it yields CSVEDPTGGNTEAFF.

The V and J genes are TRBV7-2 and TRBJ1-3, with D possibly being TRBD1 (6 bases). This CDR3 has 16 residues. Per the germline V gene, CDR1 is SGHTA and CDR2 is FQGNSA. Trimming left V 1 base short and J 4 bases short, with 14 bases between. CDR3 DNA: TGTGCCAGCAGCTTAGTAACAGGGCCACAAGGAAACACCATATATTTT. Its translation is CASSLVTGPQGNTIYF.